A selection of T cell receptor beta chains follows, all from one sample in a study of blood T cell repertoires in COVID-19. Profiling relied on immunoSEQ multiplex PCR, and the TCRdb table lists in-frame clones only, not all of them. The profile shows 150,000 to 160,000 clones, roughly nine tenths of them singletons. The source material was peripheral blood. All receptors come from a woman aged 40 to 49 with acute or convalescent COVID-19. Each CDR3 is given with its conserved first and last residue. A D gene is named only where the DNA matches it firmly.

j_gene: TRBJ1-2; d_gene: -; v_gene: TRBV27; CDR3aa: CASTPSPGAYGYTF
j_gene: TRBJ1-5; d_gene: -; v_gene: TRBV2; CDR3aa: CASSVPRGREVGNQPQHF
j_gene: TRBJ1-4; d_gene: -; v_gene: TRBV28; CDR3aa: CASSSSGFNEKLFF
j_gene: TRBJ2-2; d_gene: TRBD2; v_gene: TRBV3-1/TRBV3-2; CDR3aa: CASSNGLAGGTGELFF
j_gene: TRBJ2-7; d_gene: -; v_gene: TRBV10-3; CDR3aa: CAISQQGFFRYEQYF
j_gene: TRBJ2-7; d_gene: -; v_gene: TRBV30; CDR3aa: CAWSPNSPLPSQYF
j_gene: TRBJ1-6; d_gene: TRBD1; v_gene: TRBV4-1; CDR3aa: CASSQEDPGGSPLHF
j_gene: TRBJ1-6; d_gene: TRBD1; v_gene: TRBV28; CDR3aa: CASSLGSGQDGNSPLHF
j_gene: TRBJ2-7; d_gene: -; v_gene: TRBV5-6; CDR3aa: CASSRGQFYEQYF
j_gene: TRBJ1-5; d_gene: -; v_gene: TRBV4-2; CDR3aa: CASTGGGDQPQHF
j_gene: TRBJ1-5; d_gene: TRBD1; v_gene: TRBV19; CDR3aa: CASKNRDSNSNQPQHF
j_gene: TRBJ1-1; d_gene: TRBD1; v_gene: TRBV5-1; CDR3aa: CASSPLDRGNTEAFF
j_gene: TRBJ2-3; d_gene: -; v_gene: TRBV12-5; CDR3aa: CASGPNGGRRDTQYF
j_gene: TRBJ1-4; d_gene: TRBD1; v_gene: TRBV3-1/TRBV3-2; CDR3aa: CASSQGWGQGGEKLFF
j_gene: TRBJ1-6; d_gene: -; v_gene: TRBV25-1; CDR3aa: CASSELRQSSYNSPLHF
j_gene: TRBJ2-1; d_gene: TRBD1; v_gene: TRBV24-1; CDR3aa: CATSDFRTGVDEQFF
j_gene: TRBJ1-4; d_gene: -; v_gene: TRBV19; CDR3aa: CASFDQGEKLFF
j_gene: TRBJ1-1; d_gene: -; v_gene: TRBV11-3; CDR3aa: CASRIDTEAFF
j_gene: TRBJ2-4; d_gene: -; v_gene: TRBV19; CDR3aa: CARDRVAKNIQYF
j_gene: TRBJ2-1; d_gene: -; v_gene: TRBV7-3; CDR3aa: CASSLSSGGMRFNEQFF
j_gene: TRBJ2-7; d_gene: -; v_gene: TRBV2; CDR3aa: CASRVIRTTYEQYF
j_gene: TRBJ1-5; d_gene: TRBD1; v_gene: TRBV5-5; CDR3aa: CASSRDRVGGNQPQHF
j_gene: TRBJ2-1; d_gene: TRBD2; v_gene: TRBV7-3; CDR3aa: CASSPRLAGGTHEQFF
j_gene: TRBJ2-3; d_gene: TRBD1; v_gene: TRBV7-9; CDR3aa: CASSRTGSTDTQYF
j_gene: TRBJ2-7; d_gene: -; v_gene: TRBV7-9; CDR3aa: CASSLGEVLNYEQYF
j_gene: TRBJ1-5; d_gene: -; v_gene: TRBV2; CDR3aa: CASSEGAVNQPQHF
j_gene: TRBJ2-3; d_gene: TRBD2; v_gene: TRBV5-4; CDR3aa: CASSLGLAGSMDTQYF
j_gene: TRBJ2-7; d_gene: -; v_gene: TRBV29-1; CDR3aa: CSVEDSEGTLSYEQYF
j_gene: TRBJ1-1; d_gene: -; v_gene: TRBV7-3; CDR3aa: CASSSRQNTEAFF
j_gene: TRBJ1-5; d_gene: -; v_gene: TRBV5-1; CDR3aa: CASSLWSGKNQPQHF
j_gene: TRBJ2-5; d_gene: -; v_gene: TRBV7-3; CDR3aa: CASSLTGSETQYF
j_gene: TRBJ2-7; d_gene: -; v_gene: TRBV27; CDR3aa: CASSGQTPTAPLEQYF
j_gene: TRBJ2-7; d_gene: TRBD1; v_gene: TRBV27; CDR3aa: CASSSAGTGEYEQYF
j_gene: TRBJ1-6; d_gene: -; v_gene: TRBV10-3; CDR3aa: CAISDRRRGRSGSSPLHF
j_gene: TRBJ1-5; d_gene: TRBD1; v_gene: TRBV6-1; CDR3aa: CASSEASDREVLRHF
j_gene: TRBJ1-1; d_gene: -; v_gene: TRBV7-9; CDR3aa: CASSGRSAEAFF
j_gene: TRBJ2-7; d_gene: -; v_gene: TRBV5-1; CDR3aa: CASSSTTGSSYEQYF
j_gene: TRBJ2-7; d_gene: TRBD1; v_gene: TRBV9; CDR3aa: CASSVIRGTGSSYEQYF
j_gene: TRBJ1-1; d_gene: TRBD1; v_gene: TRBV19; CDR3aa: CASSTADRGRNTEAFF
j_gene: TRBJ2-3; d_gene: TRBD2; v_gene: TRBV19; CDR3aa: CASSPRGSGAPPDTQYF
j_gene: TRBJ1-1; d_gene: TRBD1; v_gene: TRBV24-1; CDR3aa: CATSDNPGQGVVF
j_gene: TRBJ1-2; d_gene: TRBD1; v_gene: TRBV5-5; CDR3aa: CASSLALAQGNGYTF
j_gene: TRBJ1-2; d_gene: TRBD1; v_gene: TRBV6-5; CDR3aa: CASSSGTGSFFYGYTF
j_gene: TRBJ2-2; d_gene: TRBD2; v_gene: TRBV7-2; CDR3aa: CASSLTSGSAGELFF
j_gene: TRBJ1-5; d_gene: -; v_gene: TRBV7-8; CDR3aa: CASSNLDGGQPQHF
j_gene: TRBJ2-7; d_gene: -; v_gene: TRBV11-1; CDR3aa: CASSLTDRSNYEQYF
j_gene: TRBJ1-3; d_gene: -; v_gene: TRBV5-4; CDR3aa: CASSKPGPFPDTIYF
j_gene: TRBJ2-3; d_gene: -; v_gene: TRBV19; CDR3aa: CASSRAGDRVADTQYF
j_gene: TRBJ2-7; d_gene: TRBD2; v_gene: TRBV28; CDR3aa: CASSFGLGAGGTYEQYF
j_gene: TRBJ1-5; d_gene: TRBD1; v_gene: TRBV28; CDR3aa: CASSPGLGQGYNQPQHF
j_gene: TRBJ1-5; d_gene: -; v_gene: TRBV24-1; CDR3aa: CATSDQNQPQHF